Each of the 7 T cell receptor beta chains below was sequenced from the same sample in a study of monozygotic twins with inflammatory bowel disease. TCRdb re-called the 5' RACE reads; one entry per CDR3 protein, DNA not given. This sample contains more than 350,000 distinct CDR3 sequences. The sample taken for sequencing was blood. These receptors were obtained from a human donor with ulcerative colitis or Crohn's disease, or a healthy co-twin of an affected twin (not recorded which).

The gene calls are TRBV18 and TRBJ2-3; TCRdb's D call, TRBD2, is unchecked because there is no DNA. This CDR3 region has 17 residues. The germline V gene has CDR1 KGHSH and CDR2 LQKENI. CDR3 sequence: CASSPSGTSGRTDTQYF.

This chain connects TRBV4-2 to TRBJ2-5; the TCRdb D gene call, TRBD1, has no DNA to confirm it. This CDR3 is built from 14 residues. CDR1 and CDR2 (germline): LGHNA, YNFKEQ. The CDR3: CASSQDSRGETQYF.

This rearrangement joins TRBV27 to TRBJ2-6; the TRBD1 assignment by TCRdb is unverifiable without DNA. Germline V lookup: CDR1 MNHEY, CDR2 SMNVEV (reference sequence). The CDR3 consists of 21 residues. Here the CDR3 reads CASSLYFPVGQRPSGANVLTF.

The V and J genes are TRBV20-1 and TRBJ1-2. CDR3 size: 16 residues. Germline V lookup: CDR1 DFQATT, CDR2 SNEGSKA (reference sequence). The CDR3 spells CSAAKPGQRVNYGYTF.

V and J are TRBV20-1 and TRBJ2-2; lacking DNA, the TRBD1 call made by TCRdb goes unchecked. The CDR3 contains 15 residues. Germline V CDR1 and CDR2: DFQATT, SNEGSKA (reference sequence). The CDR3 sequence: CSAREGQTITGELFF.

The chain combines TRBV5-4 with TRBJ2-7; the TRBD2 assignment by TCRdb is unverifiable without DNA. Germline-derived CDR1 and CDR2 are SGHNT and YYREEE (reference sequence). The CDR3 spans 16 residues. The CDR3 protein is CASSPDSSGRGYEQYF.

V gene TRBV20-1 combines with J gene TRBJ1-4. The CDR3 covers 15 residues. The germline gives CDR1 DFQATT, CDR2 SNEGSKA (reference sequence). CDR3 in amino acids: CSASETTELFEKLFF.